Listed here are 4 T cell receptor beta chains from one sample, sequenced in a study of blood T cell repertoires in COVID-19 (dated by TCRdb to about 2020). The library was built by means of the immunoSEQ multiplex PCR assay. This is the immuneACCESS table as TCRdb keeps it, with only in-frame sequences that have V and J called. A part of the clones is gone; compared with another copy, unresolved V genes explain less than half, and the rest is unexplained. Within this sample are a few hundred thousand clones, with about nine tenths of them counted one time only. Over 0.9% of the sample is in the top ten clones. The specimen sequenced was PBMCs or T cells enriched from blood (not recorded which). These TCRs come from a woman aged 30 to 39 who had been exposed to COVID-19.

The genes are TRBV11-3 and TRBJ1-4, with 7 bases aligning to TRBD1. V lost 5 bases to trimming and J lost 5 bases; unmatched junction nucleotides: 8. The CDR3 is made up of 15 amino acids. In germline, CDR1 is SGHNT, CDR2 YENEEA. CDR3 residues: CASSLTGQTNEKLFF. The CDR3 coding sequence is TGTGCCAGCAGCCTCACGGGACAGACAAATGAAAAACTGTTTTTT.

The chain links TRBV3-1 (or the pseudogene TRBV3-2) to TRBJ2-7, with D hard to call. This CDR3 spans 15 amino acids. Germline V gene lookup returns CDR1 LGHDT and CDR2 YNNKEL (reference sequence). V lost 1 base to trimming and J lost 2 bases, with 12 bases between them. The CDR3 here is CASSQAGRATYEQYF. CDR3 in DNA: TGTGCCAGCAGCCAAGCTGGTAGAGCTACCTACGAGCAGTACTTC.

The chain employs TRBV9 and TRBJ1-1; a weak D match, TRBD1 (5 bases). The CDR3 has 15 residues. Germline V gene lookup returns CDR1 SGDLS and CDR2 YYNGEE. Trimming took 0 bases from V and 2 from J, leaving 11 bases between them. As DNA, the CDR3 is TGTGCCAGCAGCGTAGGGGGGGAAGGAAACACTGAAGCTTTCTTT. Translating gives CASSVGGEGNTEAFF.

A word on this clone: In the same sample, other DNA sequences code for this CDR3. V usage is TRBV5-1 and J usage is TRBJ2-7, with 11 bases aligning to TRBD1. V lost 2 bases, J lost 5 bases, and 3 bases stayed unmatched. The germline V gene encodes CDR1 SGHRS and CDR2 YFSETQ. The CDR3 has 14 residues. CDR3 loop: CASSFRDRGDEQYF. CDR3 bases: TGCGCCAGCAGCTTCCGGGACAGGGGGGACGAGCAGTACTTC.